These T cell receptor beta chains were read from a single sample in a study of blood T cells in healthy people across ages. Via MiXCR, TCRdb re-called the 5' RACE reads, giving one row per CDR3 protein. The data contain roughly 570,000 distinct CDR3 sequences, approximately 25% of them singletons. Sequences were obtained from blood. These receptor sequences come from a woman aged 65 to 85 in good health. CDR3s include the opening cysteine and the closing phenylalanine or tryptophan. Each record gives: D gene, clone size, V gene, J gene, CDR3 DNA, CDR3 protein. The D gene is left open where the match is weak. Rows may omit the clone size; those that give it use once, few, many or a size class.

-	-	TRBV10-3	TRBJ2-5	TGTGCCATCAGTGAAGCGGAAGAGACCCAGTACTTC	CAISEAEETQYF
-	-	TRBV4-2	TRBJ2-3	TGTGCCAGCAGCCAAGATAATCGGGCTCCTACGCAGTATTTT	CASSQDNRAPTQYF
TRBD2	-	TRBV20-1	TRBJ2-1	TGCAGTGCAAAGAGCGGGGGGCACAATGAGCAGCTCTTC	CSAKSGGHNEQLF
TRBD2	-	TRBV7-3	TRBJ2-3	TGTGCCAGCAGCCCGACTAGCGGGGGGCCAGATACGCAGTATTTT	CASSPTSGGPDTQYF
TRBD1	-	TRBV5-1	TRBJ2-5	TGCGCCAGCAGCCTATACAGGGGGCAAGAGACCCAGTACTTC	CASSLYRGQETQYF
-	-	TRBV7-9	TRBJ1-1	TGTGCCAGCAGCTTACGGTGGGGCAATGCCACTGAAGCTTTCTTT	CASSLRWGNATEAFF
-	-	TRBV7-2	TRBJ2-2	TGTGCCAGCAGCTCGGGACGGTTCATTACAGAGCTGTTTTTT	CASSSGRFITELFF
-	few	TRBV7-9	TRBJ2-1	TGTGCCAGCAGCTTTTCACGCCTAGCGAGCTACAATGAGCAGTTCTTC	CASSFSRLASYNEQFF
-	-	TRBV12-3/TRBV12-4	TRBJ2-7	TGTGCCAGCAGTTTCTCGGGCGACGAGCAGTACTTC	CASSFSGDEQYF
-	-	TRBV10-3	TRBJ1-5	TGTGCCATCAGTGTTGGGGGGGGCAATCAGCCCCAGCATTTT	CAISVGGGNQPQHF
-	-	TRBV7-2	TRBJ2-6	TGTGCCAGCAGCTCCACTGGGGCCCCCTCTGGGGCCAACGTCCTGACTTTC	CASSSTGAPSGANVLTF
TRBD2	-	TRBV11-2	TRBJ2-4	TGTGCCAGCAGCTTATTTGTAGCGGGGGAAAACATTCAGTACTTC	CASSLFVAGENIQYF
-	-	TRBV5-1	TRBJ2-7	TGCGCCAGCAGCTCACAAGCGGTCCTAGGGGGAATCTTGTACTTC	CASSSQAVLGGILYF
TRBD2	-	TRBV6-1	TRBJ2-5	TGTGCCAGCAGTGAAAGGACTAGCGGTGACAGAACCCAGTACTTC	CASSERTSGDRTQYF
-	-	TRBV11-2	TRBJ2-4	TGTGCCAGCAGCTTAGATGGGCAACAGGGTCGGGTTGAAAACATTCAGTACTTC	CASSLDGQQGRVENIQYF
-	-	TRBV6-5	TRBJ1-4	TGTGCCAGCAGTTACGGGGACCCCTCTAATGAAAAACTGTTTTTT	CASSYGDPSNEKLFF
-	-	TRBV9	TRBJ1-3	TGTGCCAGCAGCGACCCACGGGGGGCAGTAATCTCGGGAAACACCATATATTTT	CASSDPRGAVISGNTIYF